The entry that follows covers one T cell receptor (beta chain) sequence. This CDR3 is 15 amino acids long. The V gene's germline CDR1 is MGHRA and CDR2 YSYEKL. Trimming took 4 bases from V and 3 from J, leaving 13 bases between them. The source of the sample is a study of blood T cell repertoires in COVID-19. The table came from immunoSEQ multiplex PCR; TCRdb's copy has only in-frame clones and leaves some out. The profile shows 190,000 or so clones, around 85% of them singletons. The sample was peripheral blood. The chain has TRBV4-1 and TRBJ1-5; no definite D call. The receptor's source is a woman aged 70 to 79 with acute or convalescent COVID-19. CDR3 sequence reads: CASSPLEQSNQPQHF. In DNA form, the CDR3 reads TGCGCCAGCAGCCCGTTGGAACAGTCCAATCAGCCCCAGCATTTT.